What follows are 22 T cell receptor beta chains derived from one specimen sequenced in a study of blood T cell repertoires in COVID-19. Some clones are missing from TCRdb's copy, which holds only in-frame ones; the method was immunoSEQ multiplex PCR. Counted here are 430,000 or so clones, about 88% occurring once; the ten biggest clones make up 1.4%. Sequencing input: PBMCs or T cells enriched from blood (not recorded which). These TCRs come from a woman between 18 and 29 years old who had been exposed to COVID-19.

The V call is TRBV29-1, the J call TRBJ1-4, with 7 bases that match TRBD1. The CDR3 is made up of 13 amino acids. V lost 7 bases, J lost 7 bases, and 9 bases stayed unmatched. The germline V gene has CDR1 SQVTM and CDR2 ANQGSEA. The CDR3: CSANGQDGEKLFF. The DNA for the CDR3 is TGCAGCGCCAACGGACAGGATGGTGAAAAACTGTTTTTT.

The chain joins TRBV19 to TRBJ2-7; perhaps TRBD2 as D (6 bases). Germline CDR1 reads LNHDA; CDR2 reads SQIVND (reference sequence). V dropped 2 bases and J dropped 5 bases, with 16 bases sitting between them. The CDR3 consists of 15 residues. The CDR3 sequence is CASSIIAGTLHEQYF. The CDR3 DNA reads TGTGCCAGTAGTATAATCGCGGGAACTTTACACGAGCAGTACTTC.

The rearrangement uses TRBV7-8 and TRBJ1-5; no definite D call. The CDR3 length is 17 residues. Germline CDR1 reads SGHVS; CDR2 reads FQNEAQ. V shed 1 base and J shed 1 base, with 14 bases lying between them. The CDR3 region has the DNA TGTGCCAGCAGCTTAGTGGAGGGTATGAAGAGCAATCAGCCCCAGCATTTT. Translating it yields CASSLVEGMKSNQPQHF.

The chain uses TRBV11-3 and TRBJ2-5, with 10 bases fitting TRBD2. CDR3 length: 18 residues. V lost 5 bases to trimming and J lost 6 bases; unmatched junction nucleotides: 18. Germline CDR1 reads SGHNT; CDR2 reads YENEEA. CDR3: CASSPSPPLAGAPKTQYF. The DNA for the CDR3 is TGTGCCAGCAGCCCTAGCCCCCCCCTAGCGGGAGCTCCAAAGACCCAGTACTTC.

The chain employs TRBV5-4 and TRBJ2-4, with 9 bases identical to TRBD2. With 1 base clipped from V and 15 bases from J, the junction kept 23 bases outside the gene matches. The CDR3 runs to 18 residues. Germline V gene sequence: CDR1 SGHNT, CDR2 YYREEE (reference sequence). This chain's CDR3 is CASSLSGPSGVLGRTWYF. The CDR3 nucleotides read TGTGCCAGCAGCTTGTCAGGGCCTAGCGGGGTACTCGGCCGGACTTGGTACTTC.

V usage is TRBV4-1 and J usage is TRBJ2-1, with 14 positions matching TRBD2. The ends lost 8 bases at V and 10 bases at J; junction bases unmatched: 4. The CDR3 runs to 13 residues. Germline V gives CDR1 MGHRA, CDR2 YSYEKL. CDR3 loop: CASGLAGGEEQFF. In DNA, the CDR3 is TGCGCCAGCGGACTAGCGGGAGGTGAAGAGCAGTTCTTC.

The chain links TRBV19 to TRBJ2-7, with a weak D call TRBD1 (6 bases). The CDR3 is made up of 12 amino acids. The ends were cut back, 7 bases at V and 5 bases at J, with 12 bases in the middle. Germline CDR1 and CDR2: LNHDA and SQIVND (reference sequence). CDR3 bases: TGTGCCAGTACTTCAGGGGTAGACGAGCAGTACTTC. Translation gives CASTSGVDEQYF.

The chain combines TRBV1 with TRBJ2-1; the table's TRBD2 call for D was not verified on the DNA. TRBV1 is an annotated pseudogene. The CDR3 consists of 14 residues. Here the CDR3 reads CTSSHNARRDEQFF. The CDR3 region has the DNA TGCACCAGCAGCCATAATGCTAGGAGGGATGAGCAGTTCTTC.

V and J are TRBV7-8 and TRBJ1-4; a possible D gene is TRBD1 (6 bases). This CDR3 spans 17 amino acids. Germline values: CDR1 SGHVS, CDR2 FQNEAQ. V was cut by 1 base and J by 0 bases, with 12 bases left in between. CDR3 loop: CASSLVRGGPTNEKLFF. In DNA, the CDR3 is TGTGCCAGCAGCTTAGTTAGGGGGGGACCAACTAATGAAAAACTGTTTTTT. The full variable domain, rest sourced from reference TRBV7-8 and TRBJ1-4, is GAGVSQSPRYKVAKRGQDVALRCDPISGHVSLFWYQQALGQGPEFLTYFQNEAQLDKSGLPSDRFFAERPEGSVSTLKIQRTQQEDSAVYLCASSLVRGGPTNEKLFFGSGTQLSVL.

The rearrangement links TRBV19 to TRBJ1-5; no definite D call. Trimming removed 9 bases from V and 1 base from J, with 19 bases in between. Germline V gene lookup returns CDR1 LNHDA and CDR2 SQIVND (reference sequence). The CDR3 is made up of 16 amino acids. The CDR3 nucleotides are TGTGCCAGCACCGCGCCGGAGGGTGGAAGCAATCAGCCCCAGCATTTT. Protein product: CASTAPEGGSNQPQHF.

The genes are TRBV27 and TRBJ2-7, with 10 bases identical to TRBD2. The length of the CDR3 is 17 residues. Looked up from germline, CDR1 is MNHEY and CDR2 is SMNVEV (reference sequence). Trimming at V came to 5 bases and at J to 5 bases, leaving 15 bases not matched to a gene. CDR3 residues: CASSATLGTGLANEQYF. CDR3 sequence (DNA): TGTGCCAGCAGTGCTACTCTTGGAACGGGACTAGCGAACGAGCAGTACTTC.

This chain uses TRBV11-2 with TRBJ2-7; maybe TRBD2 (5 bases). With 5 bases removed from V and 7 bases from J, the gap between germline ends came to 15 bases. This CDR3 region has 13 residues. CDR1 and CDR2 (germline): SGHAT, FQNNGV. The CDR3 nucleotides read TGTGCCAGCAGCGGAGCGGCTAGTGGGGAGCAGTACTTC. The encoded protein is CASSGAASGEQYF.

The CDR3 sequence: CASSQDGRGPNQPQHF. CDR3 nucleotide sequence: TGCGCCAGCAGCCAAGATGGGAGGGGCCCCAATCAGCCCCAGCATTTT. This chain links TRBV4-1 with TRBJ1-5; a weak D match, TRBD1 (5 bases). Germline-derived CDR1 and CDR2 are MGHRA and YSYEKL. With 0 bases removed from V and 3 bases from J, the gap between germline ends came to 12 bases. This CDR3 has 16 residues.

This chain uses TRBV27 with TRBJ2-7, with D tentatively TRBD2 (5 bases). V lost 2 bases and J lost 2, with 13 bases in between. The V gene's germline CDR1 is MNHEY and CDR2 SMNVEV (reference sequence). The CDR3 has 15 amino acids. CDR3 residues: CASSLKDLVPYEQYF. CDR3 sequence (DNA): TGTGCCAGCAGTTTAAAGGACTTAGTCCCCTACGAGCAGTACTTC.

In regard to this clone: Other DNA sequences in the sample encode the same CDR3. This rearrangement joins TRBV28 to TRBJ2-7; D possibly corresponds to TRBD2 (5 bases). Germline V CDR1 and CDR2: MDHEN, SYDVKM. The V gene lost 2 bases and the J gene lost 2 bases, with 10 bases spanning the gap. This CDR3 contains 14 residues. The CDR3 DNA follows: TGTGCCAGCAGTTTACGGGGTCCCCCCTACGAGCAGTACTTC. It yields the protein CASSLRGPPYEQYF.

This clone was found once. The V call is TRBV15, the J call TRBJ2-7, with 9 bases aligning to TRBD1. The CDR3 spans 16 residues. V was pared by 2 bases and J by 0 bases, with 5 bases of the junction left unmatched. Looked up from germline, CDR1 is LNHNV and CDR2 is YYDKDF (reference sequence). The CDR3 loop is CATSRLGTGSSYEQYF. The CDR3 DNA follows: TGTGCCACCAGCAGACTCGGGACAGGGAGCTCCTACGAGCAGTACTTC.

This chain joins TRBV19 and TRBJ1-5; TRBD1 matches at 9 bases. The CDR3 has 15 residues. The trim removed 4 bases at V and 5 bases at J, leaving 6 bases unmatched. Germline assignment: CDR1 LNHDA and CDR2 SQIVND (reference sequence). The CDR3 nucleotides are TGTGCCAGTAGTAGCCGACAGGGGGGAGATCAGCCCCAGCATTTT. Amino acid sequence: CASSSRQGGDQPQHF. The variable domain in full, with the rest retrieved from reference TRBV19 and TRBJ1-5, is DGGITQSPKYLFRKEGQNVTLSCEQNLNHDAMYWYRQDPGQGLRLIYYSQIVNDFQKGDIAEGYSVSREKKESFPLTVTSAQKNPTAFYLCASSSRQGGDQPQHFGDGTRLSIL.

The rearrangement joins TRBV7-3 to TRBJ2-2; 8 positions agree with TRBD1. Germline trimming cut 10 bases from V and 1 base from J; bases unmatched to any gene: 2. CDR1 and CDR2 from the germline V gene are SGHTA and FQGTGA. The CDR3 length is 13 residues. The CDR3 DNA reads TGTGCCACCGGGACAGGGAACACCGGGGAGCTGTTTTTT. It is translated as CATGTGNTGELFF.

CDR3 DNA sequence: TGTGCCATCAGTGAAAGGGGCAATTCACCCCTCCACTTT. Residues: CAISERGNSPLHF. The J gene is TRBJ1-6, the V gene TRBV10-3; D possibly corresponds to TRBD1 (5 bases). This CDR3 region has 13 residues. Trimming cost V 3 bases and J 7 bases, with 7 bases left between them. Germline loops: CDR1 ENHRY, CDR2 SYGVKD.

The V gene is TRBV5-6, the J gene TRBJ2-7, with D perhaps TRBD1 (5 bases). Germline V gene lookup returns CDR1 SGHDT and CDR2 YYEEEE. The CDR3 spans 14 residues. V was shortened by 0 bases and J by 2 bases, with 9 bases between the two germline ends. The CDR3 is CASSLAGYPYEQYF. For the CDR3, the DNA is TGTGCCAGCAGCTTGGCAGGGTACCCCTACGAGCAGTACTTC.

This chain connects TRBV28 to TRBJ2-7; D uncertain. The CDR3 contains 14 residues. The germline V and J ends were trimmed by 6 bases and 2 bases, with 14 bases remaining between them. Germline V CDR1 and CDR2: MDHEN, SYDVKM. The chain's CDR3 is CASSSAVGPYEQYF. As DNA, the CDR3 is TGTGCCAGCAGCTCTGCCGTTGGGCCCTACGAGCAGTACTTC.

This clone was counted once. CDR3 sequence: CASSFSTSGGYEQYF. For the CDR3, the DNA is TGTGCCAGCAGCTTCTCGACTAGCGGGGGCTACGAGCAGTACTTC. The chain combines TRBV7-9 with TRBJ2-7, with 12 bases fitting TRBD2. Germline V gene sequence: CDR1 SEHNR, CDR2 FQNEAQ (reference sequence). This CDR3 has 15 residues. V lost 3 bases to trimming and J lost 3 bases; unmatched junction nucleotides: 3.